The clone carrying this T cell receptor beta chain was observed a handful of times. The antigen is undetermined. The naive CD8 population came from CD45RO-negative cells selected for CCR7, without terminally differentiated effector memory CD45RA+ cells. Here immunoSEQ multiplex PCR was the method, and the copy in TCRdb shows in-frame clones only, minus some. The data contain millions of clones, about 93% of them singletons. This record comes from a study of shared clonotypes between healthy human individuals. Study as a whole: Two women and a few men aged 18 to 49 served as donors.

Regarding the study as a whole: Read depth was anticipated to influence clonotype sharing among donors. The study found roughly 5.3% of naive CD4 clonotypes shared across four donors.

The sequence was collected from a man in his late teens or twenties in good health. Some clones in this sample may be carry-over from other donors' samples. The sample comprised naive CD8+ T cells from PBMCs.

The CDR3 loop reads CATSFTWNTEAFF. CDR3 DNA sequence: TGTGCCACCAGCTTCACATGGAACACTGAAGCTTTCTTT. The chain uses TRBV15 and TRBJ1-1; D remains unclear. CDR3 length: 13 residues. Trimming took 5 bases from V and 1 from J, leaving 8 bases between them. Germline loops: CDR1 LNHNV, CDR2 YYDKDF (reference sequence).